The 22 T cell receptor beta chains listed next were all sequenced from one sample in a study of identical twins. MiXCR was run by TCRdb on the 5' RACE reads, yielding one entry per CDR3 protein. The data contain 700,000 or so distinct CDR3 sequences, about 20% of them singletons. In addition, the sample was reused for a study of T cells expressing NK-cell markers.

Specimen: PBMCs. These receptors all stem from a woman aged 18 to 35 in good health.

This clonotype was seen repeatedly, ten times or more. The chain is built from TRBV29-1 and TRBJ2-3, with 8 bases fitting TRBD1. The V and J ends lost 8 bases and 4 bases, in that order; junction bases with no gene match: 11. Germline V CDR1 and CDR2: SQVTM, ANQGSEA. This CDR3 contains 14 residues. CDR3 nucleotide sequence: TGCAGCCTCACAGGGGGTATCCAGGCAGATACGCAGTATTTT. Translated, it gives CSLTGGIQADTQYF.

The chain links TRBV3-1 to TRBJ2-3; TRBD2 is a possible D gene (7 bases). CDR3 length equals 13 residues. Trimming stripped 5 bases from V and 5 bases from J, with 11 bases between. Germline CDR1 reads LGHDT; CDR2 reads YNNKEL (reference sequence). The CDR3 here is CASSKGGGDTQYF. The CDR3 DNA is TGTGCCAGCAGCAAGGGAGGGGGAGATACGCAGTATTTT.

The chain has TRBV7-9 and TRBJ2-1; TRBD2 matches 10 bases. The ends lost 3 bases at V and 5 bases at J; junction bases unmatched: 4. The CDR3 totals 15 residues. Per germline, CDR1 SEHNR and CDR2 FQNEAQ (reference sequence). As DNA, the CDR3 is TGTGCCAGCAGCTTGGGACTAGCGAAAGACAATGAGCAGTTCTTC. Its protein is CASSLGLAKDNEQFF.

This chain joins TRBV4-1 and TRBJ2-3; D may be TRBD1 or TRBD2 (5 bases each). Germline lookup yields CDR1 MGHRA and CDR2 YSYEKL. The CDR3 runs to 16 residues. The germline V and J ends were trimmed by 4 bases and 1 base, with 15 bases remaining between them. CDR3 DNA sequence: TGCGCCAGCAGCCCCCCCGGGGCGGGTGGCACAGATACGCAGTATTTT. Its translation: CASSPPGAGGTDTQYF.

This clonotype came up a few times. This chain links TRBV5-1 with TRBJ2-7; D is perhaps TRBD2 (6 bases). The CDR3 length is 13 residues. V lost 6 bases and J lost 3, with 13 bases in between. In germline, CDR1 is SGHRS, CDR2 YFSETQ. The CDR3 DNA reads as TGCGCCAGCACGGGAGATCTCGGCTACGAGCAGTACTTC. Its protein is CASTGDLGYEQYF.

The sample holds a few counts of this clonotype. V usage is TRBV3-1 and J usage is TRBJ2-2; D not resolved. From germline, CDR1 is LGHDT and CDR2 YNNKEL (reference sequence). Trimming took off 4 bases at V and 7 bases at J, with 7 bases between the two ends. The CDR3 totals 12 residues. The DNA of the CDR3 is TGTGCCAGCAGCCTCATTTTCGGGGAGCTGTTTTTT. It is translated as CASSLIFGELFF.

A few counts support this clonotype. CDR3 residues: CSASTSGRGRGNEQFF. The CDR3 nucleotides are TGCAGTGCATCAACCAGCGGGAGGGGTAGGGGCAATGAGCAGTTCTTC. This chain uses TRBV20-1 with TRBJ2-1; 10 bases are a match to TRBD2. The CDR3 runs 16 residues. Germline CDR1 and CDR2: DFQATT and SNEGSKA (reference sequence). The J segment lost 6 bases and the V segment lost 6 bases, leaving 14 bases of the junction unmatched.

The rearrangement links TRBV7-9 to TRBJ2-4; unclear D gene. This CDR3 has 11 residues. Looked up from germline, CDR1 is SEHNR and CDR2 is FQNEAQ (reference sequence). The V end was cut by 5 bases, the J end by 10 bases, with 9 bases between. The CDR3 coding sequence is TGTGCCAGCAGCCCAGACCTGATTCAGTACTTC. Translation: CASSPDLIQYF.

This clonotype was seen many times. The J gene is TRBJ2-1, the V gene TRBV9; D ambiguous. Per germline, CDR1 SGDLS and CDR2 YYNGEE. V was clipped by 5 bases and J by 0 bases, with 3 bases between them. The CDR3 contains 12 residues. The CDR3 here is CASSASYNEQFF. The CDR3 coding sequence is TGTGCCAGCAGTGCCTCCTACAATGAGCAGTTCTTC.

In this sample, this clonotype turned up a few times. V gene TRBV4-3 combines with J gene TRBJ2-2, with 8 positions matching TRBD2. Looked up from germline, CDR1 is LGHNA and CDR2 is YSLEER. J lost 7 bases, V lost 1 base, and 8 bases had no gene match. The CDR3 loop spans 16 amino acids. Here the CDR3 DNA reads TGCGCCAGCAGCCAAGGGTCCGGGACTAGTGTCGGGGAGCTGTTTTTT. It yields the protein CASSQGSGTSVGELFF.

Ten or more counts support this clonotype. V usage is TRBV6-1 and J usage is TRBJ2-3; 8 positions agree with TRBD2. J was trimmed by 4 bases and V by 11 bases; bases with no gene match: 8. The CDR3 sequence is 13 residues long. Germline V gene data show CDR1 as MNHNS and CDR2 as SASEGT. CDR3 bases: TGTGCCTGCTGGAAGCGGGAGTCAGATACGCAGTATTTT. This translates into CACWKRESDTQYF.

The CDR3 reads CASSLESRAMFYGYTF. The CDR3 DNA sequence: TGTGCCAGCAGCTTAGAGAGTAGGGCAATGTTCTATGGCTACACCTTC. V usage is TRBV11-2 and J usage is TRBJ1-2; D is ambiguous. V was pared by 0 bases and J by 4 bases, with 15 bases between. The CDR3 spans 16 residues. CDR1 is SGHAT and CDR2 is FQNNGV in the germline V gene.

This chain links TRBV6-5 with TRBJ2-3; perhaps D is TRBD1 or TRBD2 (5 bases each). The V and J ends lost 0 bases and 2 bases respectively, with 12 bases between them. Germline lookup yields CDR1 MNHEY and CDR2 SVGAGI. This CDR3 contains 16 residues. The chain's CDR3 is CASSYSFQGATDTQYF. The CDR3, as DNA: TGTGCCAGCAGTTACTCATTCCAGGGAGCCACAGATACGCAGTATTTT.

This clonotype was seen at least ten times. V usage is TRBV12-3 or TRBV12-4 and J usage is TRBJ1-1; D remains ambiguous. V lost 3 bases and J lost 0, with 8 bases in between. The CDR3 consists of 14 residues. The CDR3 loop is CASSFRNLNTEAFF. The CDR3 bases are TGTGCCAGCAGTTTTAGGAATCTGAACACTGAAGCTTTCTTT.

The chain carries TRBV5-1 and TRBJ2-5, with D unresolved. Trimming removed 2 bases at V and 1 base at J, with 9 bases between. The germline CDR1 and CDR2 sequences are SGHRS and YFSETQ. There are 14 residues in the CDR3. CDR3 DNA: TGCGCCAGCAGCTTATGGGGTCCCCAAGAGACCCAGTACTTC. Encoded protein: CASSLWGPQETQYF.

CDR3 amino acids: CASSLGRGVTDTQYF. The CDR3 DNA sequence: TGCGCCAGCAGCTTGGGCCGGGGAGTCACAGATACGCAGTATTTT. The V and J genes are TRBV5-1 and TRBJ2-3; tentative D call: TRBD2 (5 bases). Deletions cut 0 bases from V and 2 bases from J, with 10 bases between. The CDR3 runs to 15 residues. CDR1 and CDR2 from the germline V gene are SGHRS and YFSETQ.

This clonotype has a handful of counts. The chain is built from TRBV2 and TRBJ2-7; 8 bases align to TRBD2. The germline V gene has CDR1 SNHLY and CDR2 FYNNEI. J lost 2 bases, V lost 2 bases, and 8 bases had no gene match. CDR3 length equals 16 residues. The CDR3 bases are TGTGCCAGCAGTGAAACCCCAGCCGGGGGGGCCTACGAGCAGTACTTC. Its protein is CASSETPAGGAYEQYF. The complete variable domain, with remaining parts taken from reference TRBV2 and TRBJ2-7, reads EPEVTQTPSHQVTQMGQEVILRCVPISNHLYFYWYRQILGQKVEFLVSFYNNEISEKSEIFDDQFSVERPDGSNFTLKIRSTKLEDSAMYFCASSETPAGGAYEQYFGPGTRLTVT.

The sample holds a few counts of this clonotype. CDR3 loop: CASSDYRGWNEQYF. CDR3 coding DNA: TGTGCCAGCAGCGATTACAGGGGGTGGAACGAGCAGTACTTC. J is TRBJ2-7 and V is TRBV5-5; TRBD1 aligns across 8 bases. The CDR3 is 14 amino acids. CDR1 is SGHKS and CDR2 is YYEKEE in the germline V gene (reference sequence). V shed 4 bases, J shed 5 bases, and the junction held 8 bases outside the gene matches.

The sample holds a few counts of this clonotype. The chain combines TRBV3-1 with TRBJ2-1, with D perhaps matching TRBD1 (8 bases). CDR1 is LGHDT, CDR2 YNNKEL, per germline (reference sequence). Between the trimmed V and J ends, which lost 4 bases and 7 bases, there was a span of 14 bases. The CDR3 covers 14 residues. Here the CDR3 reads CASSLDRGGNEQFF. CDR3 coding DNA: TGTGCCAGCAGCCTCGACAGGGGAGGGAATGAGCAGTTCTTC.

This chain connects TRBV14 to TRBJ1-6, with 10 bases matching TRBD1. The trim removed 4 bases at V and 10 bases at J, leaving 1 base unmatched. The CDR3 has 13 residues. Germline assignment: CDR1 SGHDN and CDR2 FVKESK. In DNA form, the CDR3 reads TGTGCCAGCAGCCGGGACAGGGGATCACCCCTCCACTTT. This encodes CASSRDRGSPLHF.

The table lists this clonotype with a few counts. The junction departs from germline at one end; a sequencing error may be responsible. The chain is built from TRBV6-1 and TRBJ2-5, with D hard to call. Germline-derived CDR1 and CDR2 are MNHNS and SASEGT. The CDR3 has 13 amino acids. The CDR3 here is CASSDGVQEIQYF. CDR3 DNA sequence: TGTGCCAGCAGTGATGGGGTACAAGAGATCCAGTACTTC.

The V and J genes are TRBV7-3 and TRBJ2-1; D is uncertain. CDR3 length: 15 residues. Trimming removed 5 bases from V and 4 bases from J, with 15 bases in between. Germline CDR1 reads SGHTA; CDR2 reads FQGTGA. DNA of the CDR3: TGTGCCAGCAGCCACTGGACGTTTGATTACAATGAGCAGTTCTTC. Its translation is CASSHWTFDYNEQFF.